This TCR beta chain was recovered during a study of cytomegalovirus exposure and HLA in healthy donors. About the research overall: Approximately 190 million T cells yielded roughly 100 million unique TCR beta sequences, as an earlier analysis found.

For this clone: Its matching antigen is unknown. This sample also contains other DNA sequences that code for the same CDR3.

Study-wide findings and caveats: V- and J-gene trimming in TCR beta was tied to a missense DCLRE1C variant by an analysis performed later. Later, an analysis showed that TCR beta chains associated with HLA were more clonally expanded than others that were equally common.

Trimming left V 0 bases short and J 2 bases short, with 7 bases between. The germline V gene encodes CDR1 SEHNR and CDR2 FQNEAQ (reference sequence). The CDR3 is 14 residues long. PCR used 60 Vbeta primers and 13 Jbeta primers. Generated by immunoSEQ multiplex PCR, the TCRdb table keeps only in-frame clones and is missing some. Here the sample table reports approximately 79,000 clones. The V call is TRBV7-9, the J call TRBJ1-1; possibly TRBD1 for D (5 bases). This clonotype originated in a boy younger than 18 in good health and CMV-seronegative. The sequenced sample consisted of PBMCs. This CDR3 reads CASSLAGGNTEAFF. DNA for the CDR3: TGTGCCAGCAGCTTAGCCGGGGGAAACACTGAAGCTTTCTTT.